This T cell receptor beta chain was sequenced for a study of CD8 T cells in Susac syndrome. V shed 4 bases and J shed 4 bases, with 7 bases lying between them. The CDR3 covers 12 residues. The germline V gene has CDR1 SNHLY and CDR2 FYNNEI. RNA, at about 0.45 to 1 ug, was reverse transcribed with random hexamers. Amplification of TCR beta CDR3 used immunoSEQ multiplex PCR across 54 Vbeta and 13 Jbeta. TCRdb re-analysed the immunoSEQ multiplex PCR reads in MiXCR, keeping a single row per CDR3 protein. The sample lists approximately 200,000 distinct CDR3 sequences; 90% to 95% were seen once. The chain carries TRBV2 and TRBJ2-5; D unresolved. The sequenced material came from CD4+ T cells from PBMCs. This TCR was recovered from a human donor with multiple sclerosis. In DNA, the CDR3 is TGTGCCAGCAGTGTCGCAAGAGAGACCCAGTACTTC. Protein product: CASSVARETQYF.